The rows below give T cell receptor beta chains drawn from one sample of a study of shared clonotypes between healthy human individuals. Profiling relied on immunoSEQ multiplex PCR, and the TCRdb table lists in-frame clones only, not all of them. Altogether about 870,000 clones are present, over 90% being singletons, with the ten largest covering less than 25%. Specimen: naive CD8+ T cells sorted from blood. The receptors shown here come from a man aged 25 to 40 in good health. Both conserved end residues are part of each CDR3. D genes are given only for firm matches. Expanded clones get a size class; other rows say once, few or many, or leave the size out.

once,TRBJ2-2,TRBD2,TRBV27,TGTGCCAGCAGTTCAGCGGGAGCGAACACCGGGGAGCTGTTTTTT,CASSSAGANTGELFF
.,TRBJ2-7,.,TRBV6-1,TGTGCCAGCGGAGTATCCGGGACCTTGACCTACGAGCAGTACTTC,CASGVSGTLTYEQYF
few,TRBJ2-7,TRBD2,TRBV9,TGTGCCAGCAGCGTAGGGGGAGGGAGCGAGCAGTACTTC,CASSVGGGSEQYF
.,TRBJ2-3,.,TRBV4-1,TGCGCCAGCAGCCAAGCCCTATCGACAGATACGCAGTATTTT,CASSQALSTDTQYF
.,TRBJ2-1,TRBD2,TRBV7-9,TGTGCCAGCAGCTTACTAGCGGGAGACATCAATGAGCAGTTCTTC,CASSLLAGDINEQFF
.,TRBJ2-1,.,TRBV7-9,TGTGCCAGCAGCTTGCTAGGGACGGCCGAGTTCTTC,CASSLLGTAEFF
.,TRBJ2-4,.,TRBV7-9,TGTGCCAGCAGCTTTACAGCTAACAATCAGTACTTC,CASSFTANNQYF
.,TRBJ1-2,.,TRBV7-9,TGTGCCAGCAGCTTAGGGGAAAGCGGCTACACCTTC,CASSLGESGYTF
.,TRBJ1-5,TRBD1,TRBV6-1,TGTGCCAGCAGTGAAGAGATTGTATGGGCGAGGGGGCCACAACCCCAGCATTTT,CASSEEIVWARGPQPQHF
.,TRBJ1-5,.,TRBV27,TGTGCCAGCAGTTTAGGGTCTGGCAATCAGCCCCAGCATTTT,CASSLGSGNQPQHF
.,TRBJ2-3,TRBD2,TRBV7-6,TGTGCCAGCAGCTTAAAGGCGGGAGGCACAGATACGCAGTATTTT,CASSLKAGGTDTQYF
.,TRBJ1-1,.,TRBV5-4,TGTGCCAGCAGCTTGGAGACAGGCACTGAAGCTTTCTTT,CASSLETGTEAFF
once,TRBJ2-1,.,TRBV7-8,TGTGCCAGCAGCTCGCCAGGAGAAGGACCGCCAAATGAGCAGTTCTTC,CASSSPGEGPPNEQFF
.,TRBJ2-5,TRBD2,TRBV7-9,TGTGCCAGCAGCGAACTTAATAGCGGGAGGTACCAAGAGACCCAGTACTTC,CASSELNSGRYQETQYF
.,TRBJ1-5,TRBD1,TRBV27,TGTGCCAGCAGTTCACGACAGGGGACGCAGCCCCAGCATTTT,CASSSRQGTQPQHF
.,TRBJ2-1,TRBD2,TRBV6-1,TGTGCCAGCAGTGTAGCGGGCGAAAGCTCCTACAATGAGCAGTTCTTC,CASSVAGESSYNEQFF
.,TRBJ2-1,TRBD2,TRBV28,TGTGCCAGCAGTTTAGGTCCCGGGACTAGCGGGAGAGATGAGCAGTTCTTC,CASSLGPGTSGRDEQFF
.,TRBJ2-5,.,TRBV7-9,TGTGCCAGCAGCTTCGTTGGGATCCAAGAGACCCAGTACTTC,CASSFVGIQETQYF
.,TRBJ2-3,TRBD2,TRBV5-1,TGCGCCAGCAGCTTGGCCGGGACTAGCGGGGGAGTTTGGGATACGCAGTATTTT,CASSLAGTSGGVWDTQYF
.,TRBJ2-3,.,TRBV19,TGTGCCACTACGTGGGCCACCACAGATACGCAGTATTTT,CATTWATTDTQYF
.,TRBJ2-7,.,TRBV27,TGTGCCAGCAGTCTCCGAGGGGGAATCTACGAGCAGTACTTC,CASSLRGGIYEQYF
.,TRBJ2-7,.,TRBV27,TGTGCCAGCAGTTTATCGGGATACTCCTACGAGCAGTACTTC,CASSLSGYSYEQYF
.,TRBJ2-7,.,TRBV7-9,TGTGCCAGCAGCCGAGGGGCGCTGGTTGACTTC,CASSRGALVDF
.,TRBJ1-1,.,TRBV6-6,TGTGCCAGCAGTTATTTTCTGAACACTGAAGCTTTCTTT,CASSYFLNTEAFF
.,TRBJ2-7,.,TRBV7-9,TGTGCCAGCAGCTTCGGGCAGAAACCTACCGAGCAGTACTTC,CASSFGQKPTEQYF
.,TRBJ2-1,TRBD2,TRBV11-1,TGTGCCAGCAGCCGTATAGGACTAGCGGGATCACGGTGGCAGTTCTTC,CASSRIGLAGSRWQFF
.,TRBJ1-1,.,TRBV2,TGTGCCAGCCTGGGGGGACGGAACACTGAAGCTTTCTTT,CASLGGRNTEAFF
.,TRBJ2-7,TRBD2,TRBV7-9,TGTGCCAGCAGGCCCCCCAGCGGGAGGGACTCCTACGAGCAGTACTTC,CASRPPSGRDSYEQYF
few,TRBJ1-2,TRBD1,TRBV28,TGTGCCAGCAGTTTCGACAGGGATGCCTATGGCTACACCTTC,CASSFDRDAYGYTF
.,TRBJ2-6,TRBD2,TRBV29-1,TGCAGCGTTGAAGACGATGGGACTAGCGGGAGGGCCTTCTCTGGGGCCAACGTCCTGACTTTC,CSVEDDGTSGRAFSGANVLTF
.,TRBJ1-1,.,TRBV6-6,TGTGCCAGCAAAAGGCTGGATTCTTCCACTGAAGCTTTCTTT,CASKRLDSSTEAFF
.,TRBJ2-2,.,TRBV6-1,TGTGCCAGCAGTGAAGTAGGTGGGAACACCGGGGAGCTGTTTTTT,CASSEVGGNTGELFF
.,TRBJ1-5,.,TRBV16,TGTGCCAGCAGCCAATCCTGGGGGGGCAGCGGGAAGGAGCCCCAGCATTTT,CASSQSWGGSGKEPQHF
.,TRBJ2-1,TRBD2,TRBV9,TGTGCCAGCAATGCGGGAGGGCTTCGAGATGAGCAGTTCTTC,CASNAGGLRDEQFF
.,TRBJ2-1,.,TRBV10-2,TGCGCCAGCAGTGTTTCGTTACGACATGAGCAGTTCTTC,CASSVSLRHEQFF
few,TRBJ1-1,.,TRBV29-1,TGCAGCGTTGTCAATGATGGCACTGAAGCTTTCTTT,CSVVNDGTEAFF
.,TRBJ2-7,.,TRBV11-2,TGTGCCAGCCTGGGAACACGATTAAAGCAGTACTTC,CASLGTRLKQYF
.,TRBJ2-3,.,TRBV6-1,TGTGCCAGCAGTGAGATAGGGGGAGTCTCAACAGATACGCAGTATTTT,CASSEIGGVSTDTQYF
.,TRBJ2-1,.,TRBV7-4,TGTGCCAGCAGCTTAGGGGGCGAGCAGTTCTTC,CASSLGGEQFF
once,TRBJ2-2,.,TRBV14,TGTGCCAGCAGCCAAGGGGGAACCGGGGAGCTGTTTTTT,CASSQGGTGELFF
.,TRBJ2-5,.,TRBV7-9,TGTGCCAGCAGCTTAGAAGTCCAGCTCAGGTTCCAAGAGACCCAGTACTTC,CASSLEVQLRFQETQYF
.,TRBJ2-7,TRBD1,TRBV5-4,TGTGCCAGCAGCCCCCCGCCGGGACAGCCTTCCTACGAGCAGTACTTC,CASSPPPGQPSYEQYF
.,TRBJ2-3,.,TRBV5-5,TGTGCCAGCAGCTTGGGGGACTCGGGCACAGATACGCAGTATTTT,CASSLGDSGTDTQYF
once,TRBJ2-5,.,TRBV28,TGTGCCAGCAGTTCGACCATGGGGGTTTACGAGACCCAGTACTTC,CASSSTMGVYETQYF
.,TRBJ2-1,TRBD1,TRBV15,TGTGCCACCAGCATACAGGGGCGTGAGCAGTTCTTC,CATSIQGREQFF
.,TRBJ2-7,TRBD1,TRBV4-3,TGCGCCAGCAGCCTGGGACAGGGAAGATACGAGCAGTACTTC,CASSLGQGRYEQYF
.,TRBJ1-5,TRBD1,TRBV4-1,TGCGCCAGCAGCCAACCGCTCCGGGACAGCTCCAATCAGCCCCAGCATTTT,CASSQPLRDSSNQPQHF
.,TRBJ2-7,TRBD1,TRBV7-9,TGTGCCAGCAGCGCGCCGGGACAGGGGACGTACGAGCAGTACTTC,CASSAPGQGTYEQYF
.,TRBJ2-1,TRBD1,TRBV7-8,TGTGCCAGCAGCTCCTCCGGGACAGATTCCTACAATGAGCAGTTCTTC,CASSSSGTDSYNEQFF
.,TRBJ2-1,.,TRBV10-1,TGCGCCACCTCCCCAGGCCCCGGCTCCTACAATGAGCAGTTCTTC,CATSPGPGSYNEQFF
.,TRBJ2-7,TRBD2,TRBV11-2,TGTGCCAGCAGCTTAGGGGGCGGGAGCTACGAGCAGTACTTC,CASSLGGGSYEQYF
once,TRBJ2-5,.,TRBV28,TGTGCCAGCAGTTTAGTCGGGCTCGCGTACTTC,CASSLVGLAYF